A single sample is the source of the 12 T cell receptor beta chains below, sequenced in a study of blood T cell repertoires in COVID-19. Here immunoSEQ multiplex PCR was the method, and the copy in TCRdb shows in-frame clones only, minus some. The sample lists under 200,000 clones; more than 65% were seen once. Sequenced: PBMCs or T cells enriched from blood (not recorded which). The receptors were sampled from a man aged 50-60 years who had recovered from COVID-19.

This clone has only a few counts. J is TRBJ1-5 and V is TRBV29-1; weak D call: TRBD1 (6 bases). The germline CDR1 and CDR2 sequences are SQVTM and ANQGSEA. CDR3 size: 14 residues. Trimming removed 5 bases from V and 4 bases from J, with 15 bases in between. The DNA of the CDR3 is TGCAGCGTTAACACAGGGCTGGTGAATCAGCCCCAGCATTTT. Translating gives CSVNTGLVNQPQHF.

This clone was observed a few times. V and J are TRBV7-9 and TRBJ2-7, with 8 bases lining up with TRBD2. The CDR3 has 15 amino acids. CDR1 and CDR2 (germline): SEHNR, FQNEAQ (reference sequence). The V segment lost 5 bases and the J segment 3 bases; nucleotides outside the gene matches: 9. The CDR3 region is CASSPGGLAGYEQYF. CDR3 nucleotide sequence: TGTGCCAGCAGCCCGGGGGGGCTAGCGGGCTACGAGCAGTACTTC.

V gene TRBV4-1 combines with J gene TRBJ2-1, with D tentatively TRBD2 (7 bases). Per the germline V gene, CDR1 is MGHRA and CDR2 is YSYEKL. Trimming pared 4 bases from V and 7 bases from J, leaving 23 bases between. The CDR3 totals 17 residues. In nucleotides, the CDR3 is TGCGCCAGCAGCCCCCCGTTAGGCACAGGGAGGGCAAATGAGCAGTTCTTC. Its protein is CASSPPLGTGRANEQFF.

The chain employs TRBV7-3 and TRBJ1-6; tentative D call: TRBD1 (5 bases). Trimming removed 8 bases at V and 5 bases at J, with 13 bases between. CDR3 size: 14 residues. Germline assignment: CDR1 SGHTA and CDR2 FQGTGA. The DNA for the CDR3 is TGTGCCAGCTATCAGGGAAGCCATAATTCACCCCTCCACTTT. Its translation is CASYQGSHNSPLHF.

This clone was detected once. The chain combines TRBV3-1 (or the pseudogene TRBV3-2) with TRBJ1-3, with TRBD1 as a possible D gene (5 bases). CDR3 length: 14 amino acids. Germline lookup yields CDR1 LGHDT and CDR2 YNNKEL (reference sequence). V shed 2 bases and J shed 5 bases, with 10 bases lying between them. CDR3 DNA: TGTGCCAGCAGCCAAAAGGGGAACCGAAACACCATATATTTT. Its protein is CASSQKGNRNTIYF.

The gene calls are TRBV30 and TRBJ1-3, with D perhaps TRBD1 (5 bases). The CDR3 length is 14 residues. CDR1 and CDR2 from the germline V gene are GTSNPN and SVGIG (reference sequence). Trimming cost V 4 bases and J 5 bases, with 15 bases left between them. The CDR3 DNA follows: TGTGCCTGGAACATCGGGACTGCTAGAAACACCATATATTTT. Translating it yields CAWNIGTARNTIYF. The complete variable domain, with remaining parts taken from reference TRBV30 and TRBJ1-3, reads SQTIHQWPATLVQPVGSPLSLECTVEGTSNPNLYWYRQAAGRGLQLLFYSVGIGQISSEVPQNLSASRPQDRQFILSSKKLLLSDSGFYLCAWNIGTARNTIYFGEGSWLTVV.

This sequence joins TRBV6-6 and TRBJ2-5; 8 nucleotides agree with TRBD1. The V gene end was trimmed by 4 bases and the J gene end by 6 bases; junction bases not matched to a gene: 10. Germline CDR1 reads MNHNY; CDR2 reads SVGAGI (reference sequence). The CDR3 has 15 amino acids. The CDR3 DNA is TGTGCCAGCAGTTCCTCCGGGACAGGCTACCAGACCCAGTACTTC. This encodes CASSSSGTGYQTQYF.

V usage is TRBV7-2 and J usage is TRBJ1-1; 7 positions match TRBD1. The V gene's germline CDR1 is SGHTA and CDR2 FQGNSA. The CDR3 extends over 14 amino acids. With V trimmed by 5 bases and J by 7 bases, 10 bases remained unmatched. CDR3 in DNA: TGTGCCAGCAGCCTCCAGACAGGGCCCTATGAAGCTTTCTTT. Translated, it gives CASSLQTGPYEAFF.

J is TRBJ2-2 and V is TRBV7-2, with no clear D. Trimming removed 2 bases at V and 4 bases at J, with 11 bases between. CDR3 length: 15 residues. CDR1 and CDR2 from the germline V gene are SGHTA and FQGNSA. The DNA of the CDR3 is TGTGCCAGCAGCTTATCCACAGCCCCCACCGGGGAGCTGTTTTTT. This codes for CASSLSTAPTGELFF.

The chain has TRBV6-5 and TRBJ2-5, with 14 nucleotides matching TRBD2. Germline V lookup: CDR1 MNHEY, CDR2 SVGAGI. The CDR3 extends over 15 amino acids. J lost 5 bases, V lost 6 bases, and 5 bases had no gene match. This CDR3 reads CASSATSGGAETQYF. CDR3 in DNA: TGTGCCAGCAGCGCGACTAGCGGGGGGGCCGAGACCCAGTACTTC.

This clone is a singleton in its sample. The chain couples TRBV7-6 to TRBJ2-7; 12 bases match TRBD2. The CDR3 sequence is 16 residues long. With V trimmed by 5 bases and J by 4 bases, 9 bases remained unmatched. Germline-derived CDR1 and CDR2 are SGHVS and FNYEAQ. DNA of the CDR3: TGTGCCAGCAGCCGGGACAGGACTAGCGGGAAGTACGAGCAGTACTTC. Translating gives CASSRDRTSGKYEQYF.

The chain recombines TRBV5-8 with TRBJ1-1; no reliable D call. Trimming shortened V by 4 bases and J by 0 bases, and 7 bases separated the two germline ends. The CDR3 is made up of 13 amino acids. Per germline, CDR1 SGHTS and CDR2 YDEGEE. The CDR3: CASSQELNTEAFF. The DNA for the CDR3 is TGTGCCAGCAGCCAAGAGTTGAACACTGAAGCTTTCTTT.